Listed below are T cell receptor beta chains from one sample, sequenced in a study of graft-versus-host responses after intestinal transplantation. Their target antigens are unknown. Some clones are missing from TCRdb's copy, which holds only in-frame ones; the method was immunoSEQ multiplex PCR. Seen here are more than 70,000 clones, around 80% observed once, and the top ten hold approximately 0.88%. The source material was unstimulated CD4+ T cells sorted from spleen or lymph node cells, sampled before intestinal transplant. The source of these receptors is a human donor who received an intestinal transplant. Each CDR3 is given with its conserved first and last residue. D genes are given only for firm matches. Size is omitted from some rows. Given values are once, few, many or a class for expanded clones.

j_call: TRBJ2-7; clone_size: .; d_call: TRBD1; v_call: TRBV6-5; cdr3_aa: CASSNPGTGIYEQYF; cdr3_nt: TGTGCCAGCAGCAACCCCGGGACAGGAATCTACGAGCAGTACTTC
j_call: TRBJ1-2; clone_size: .; d_call: TRBD1; v_call: TRBV5-1; cdr3_aa: CASSNLGGGGYTF; cdr3_nt: TGCGCCAGCAGCAACCTAGGGGGCGGTGGCTACACCTTC
j_call: TRBJ1-2; clone_size: .; d_call: .; v_call: TRBV25-1; cdr3_aa: CASSDIRGYGYTF; cdr3_nt: TGTGCCAGCAGTGATATTCGGGGCTATGGCTACACCTTC
j_call: TRBJ2-5; clone_size: .; d_call: TRBD2; v_call: TRBV6-6; cdr3_aa: CASSSRTSSSETQYF; cdr3_nt: TGTGCCAGCAGTTCCCGGACTAGTTCCTCAGAGACCCAGTACTTC
j_call: TRBJ1-4; clone_size: .; d_call: .; v_call: TRBV5-6; cdr3_aa: CASSLAPRGGEEKLFF; cdr3_nt: TGTGCCAGCAGCTTGGCCCCCCGGGGGGGAGAGGAAAAACTGTTTTTT
j_call: TRBJ2-7; clone_size: .; d_call: .; v_call: TRBV6-1; cdr3_aa: CASSEARVPEQYF; cdr3_nt: TGTGCCAGCAGTGAAGCGCGGGTACCCGAGCAGTACTTC
j_call: TRBJ2-2; clone_size: .; d_call: .; v_call: TRBV19; cdr3_aa: CASSIGQNPTGELFF; cdr3_nt: TGTGCCAGTAGTATAGGGCAGAACCCCACCGGGGAGCTGTTTTTT
j_call: TRBJ1-3; clone_size: few; d_call: .; v_call: TRBV4-1; cdr3_aa: CASSQGYPGRGATIYF; cdr3_nt: TGCGCCAGCAGCCAAGGTTACCCAGGGAGGGGTGCCACCATATATTTT
j_call: TRBJ1-3; clone_size: .; d_call: TRBD1; v_call: TRBV5-4; cdr3_aa: CASSPDRGAGNTIYF; cdr3_nt: TGTGCCAGCAGCCCGGACAGGGGTGCAGGAAACACCATATATTTT
j_call: TRBJ2-7; clone_size: few; d_call: TRBD2; v_call: TRBV2; cdr3_aa: CATSPGTSFSEQYF; cdr3_nt: TGTGCCACCTCCCCCGGGACTAGCTTTTCCGAGCAGTACTTC
j_call: TRBJ2-1; clone_size: .; d_call: .; v_call: TRBV5-1; cdr3_aa: CASSLVPVGFDNEQFF; cdr3_nt: TGCGCCAGCAGCTTGGTACCCGTTGGCTTTGACAATGAGCAGTTCTTC
j_call: TRBJ2-2; clone_size: .; d_call: TRBD1; v_call: TRBV27; cdr3_aa: CASSLLRQGPGELFF; cdr3_nt: TGTGCCAGCAGTTTGCTGAGACAGGGTCCCGGGGAGCTGTTTTTT
j_call: TRBJ2-7; clone_size: once; d_call: TRBD2; v_call: TRBV7-2; cdr3_aa: CASSSGLVRREQYF; cdr3_nt: TGTGCCAGCAGCTCCGGACTAGTCCGCCGCGAGCAGTACTTC
j_call: TRBJ2-1; clone_size: .; d_call: TRBD1; v_call: TRBV7-6; cdr3_aa: CASSDRDRGRINEQFF; cdr3_nt: TGTGCCAGCAGCGATCGGGACAGGGGGCGCATAAATGAGCAGTTCTTC
j_call: TRBJ1-2; clone_size: .; d_call: TRBD1; v_call: TRBV5-1; cdr3_aa: CASSFPQGNGYTF; cdr3_nt: TGCGCCAGCAGCTTCCCACAGGGGAATGGCTACACCTTC
j_call: TRBJ1-1; clone_size: .; d_call: .; v_call: TRBV5-5; cdr3_aa: CASSLASDTEAFF; cdr3_nt: TGTGCCAGCAGCTTGGCCTCCGACACTGAAGCTTTCTTT
j_call: TRBJ2-2; clone_size: .; d_call: TRBD1; v_call: TRBV6-6; cdr3_aa: CASRGTGGSTGELFF; cdr3_nt: TGTGCCTCGAGGGGGACAGGGGGCAGTACCGGGGAGCTGTTTTTT
j_call: TRBJ1-2; clone_size: .; d_call: .; v_call: TRBV11-2; cdr3_aa: CASGPAANYGYTF; cdr3_nt: TGTGCCAGCGGGCCTGCAGCTAACTATGGCTACACCTTC